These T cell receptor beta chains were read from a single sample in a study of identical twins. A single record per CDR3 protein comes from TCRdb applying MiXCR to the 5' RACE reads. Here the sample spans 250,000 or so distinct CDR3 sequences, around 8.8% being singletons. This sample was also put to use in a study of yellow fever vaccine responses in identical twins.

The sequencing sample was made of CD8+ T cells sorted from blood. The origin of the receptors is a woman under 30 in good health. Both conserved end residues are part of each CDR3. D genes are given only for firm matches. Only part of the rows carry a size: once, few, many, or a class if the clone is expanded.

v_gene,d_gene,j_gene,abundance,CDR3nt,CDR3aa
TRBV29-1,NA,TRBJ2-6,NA,TGCAGCGGGTGGAGGGCTGGGGCCAACGTCCTGACTTTC,CSGWRAGANVLTF
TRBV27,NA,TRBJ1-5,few,TGTGCCAGCAGTACAATCCAGGGTAGTCAGCCCCAGCATTTT,CASSTIQGSQPQHF
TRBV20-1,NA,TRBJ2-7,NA,TGCAGTGCTAGATCTCCAGCATCCTACGAGCAGTACTTC,CSARSPASYEQYF
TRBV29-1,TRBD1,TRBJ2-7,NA,TGCAGCGTTGACGGGACAGATTCCTACGAGCAGTACTTC,CSVDGTDSYEQYF
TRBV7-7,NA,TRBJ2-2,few,TGTGCTAGCAGCGTCTCGGGAGTTACCGGGGAGCTGTTTTTT,CASSVSGVTGELFF
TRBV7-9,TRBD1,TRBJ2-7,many,TGTGCCAGCAGCTCTACTCAGGGGGACGAGCAGTACTTC,CASSSTQGDEQYF
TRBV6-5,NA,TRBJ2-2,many,TGTGCCAGCAGTTACGGGACGGATAACACCGGGGAGCTGTTTTTT,CASSYGTDNTGELFF
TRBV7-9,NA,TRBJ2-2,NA,TGTGCCAACCGAGCCGGGGAGCTGTTTTTT,CANRAGELFF
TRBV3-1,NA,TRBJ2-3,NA,TGTGCCTGCTGCCTCGATGGGCAGGAAGTTGGCACAGATACGCAGTATTTT,CACCLDGQEVGTDTQYF
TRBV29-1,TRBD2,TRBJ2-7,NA,TGCAGTGTGGGGAGGGACCACTCCTACGAGCAGTACTTC,CSVGRDHSYEQYF
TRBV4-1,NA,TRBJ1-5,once,TGCGCCAGCAGCCAAGGACACTTTGGTGATCAGCCCCAGCATTTT,CASSQGHFGDQPQHF
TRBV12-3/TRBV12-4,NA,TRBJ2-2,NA,TGTGCCAGCAGCGGATATATCGTCGGGGAGCTGTTTTTT,CASSGYIVGELFF
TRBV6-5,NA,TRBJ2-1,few,TGTGCCAGCGGCGTCGGTCTTGGACAGTTCTTC,CASGVGLGQFF
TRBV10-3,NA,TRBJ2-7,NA,TGTGCCATCAGTGACCCGGCTGATTTATCGCGGGCGGCCTACGAGCAGTACTTC,CAISDPADLSRAAYEQYF
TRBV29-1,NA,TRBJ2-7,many,TGCAGCGTCCCAAATCCGACAGCTCCCTGGGGCGAGCAGTACTTC,CSVPNPTAPWGEQYF
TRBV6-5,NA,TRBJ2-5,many,TGTGCCAGCAGTTTGATTCATGACCAAGAGACCCAGTACTTC,CASSLIHDQETQYF
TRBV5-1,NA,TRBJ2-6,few,TGCGCCAGCCGAGAGGTTGGGTCTGGGGCCAACGTCCTGACTTTC,CASREVGSGANVLTF
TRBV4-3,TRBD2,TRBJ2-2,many,TGCGCCAGCAGCCCAACTAGCGGTCTCGGCGGGGAGCTGTTTTTT,CASSPTSGLGGELFF
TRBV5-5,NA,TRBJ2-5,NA,TGTGCCAGCAGCTTGGCCTTGGGGGTTTTAGAGACCCAGTACTTC,CASSLALGVLETQYF
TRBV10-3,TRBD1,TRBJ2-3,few,TGTGCCATCAGGGGGACAGGGGGCCCAGATACGCAGTATTTT,CAIRGTGGPDTQYF
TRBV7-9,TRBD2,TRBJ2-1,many,TGTGCCAGCAGCCCCGGGACTAGCGGTTACAATGAGCAGTTCTTC,CASSPGTSGYNEQFF
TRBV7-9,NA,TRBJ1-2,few,TGTGCCAGCAGCTTAGACAGGGAGGACTATGGCTACACCTTC,CASSLDREDYGYTF
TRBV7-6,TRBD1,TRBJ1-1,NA,TGTGCCAGCAGCGAAACGCCGGGACAGGGGCCCCCTGAAGCTTTCTTT,CASSETPGQGPPEAFF
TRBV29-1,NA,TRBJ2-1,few,TGCAGCGTTGTCCGGGTTGGAATATATGAGCAGTTCTTC,CSVVRVGIYEQFF
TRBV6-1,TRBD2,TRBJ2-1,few,TGTGCCAGCAGAAACCAGGGACTAGCGGGGGCCCGACTGGATGGGGAGCAGTTCTTC,CASRNQGLAGARLDGEQFF
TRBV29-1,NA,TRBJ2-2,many,TGCAGCGTTGGGGGCCGGACGAACACCGGGGAGCTGTTTTTT,CSVGGRTNTGELFF
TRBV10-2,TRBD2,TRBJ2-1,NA,TGCGCCAGCGCTGGCGGGGGGGCCGGTGAGCAGTTCTTC,CASAGGGAGEQFF
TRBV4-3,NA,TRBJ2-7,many,TGCGCCAGCAGCCAAGAATGGGCTAGCGCGTCCTACGAGCAGTACTTC,CASSQEWASASYEQYF
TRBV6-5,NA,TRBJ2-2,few,TGTGCCAGCAGTTACACGGTGAACACCGGGGAGCTGTTTTTT,CASSYTVNTGELFF
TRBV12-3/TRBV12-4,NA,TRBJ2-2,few,TGTGCCAGCGACTTGGGGCCCGGGGAGCTGTTTTTT,CASDLGPGELFF
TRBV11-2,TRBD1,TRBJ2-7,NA,TGTGCCAGCAGCTTGGGGCTTCAGGGGGCTGTCGACGAGCAGTACTTC,CASSLGLQGAVDEQYF
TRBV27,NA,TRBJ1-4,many,TGTGCCAGCAGTAACAAACCCAGCAGGGGTTTATTTGAAAAACTGTTTTTT,CASSNKPSRGLFEKLFF
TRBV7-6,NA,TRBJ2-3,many,TGTGCCAGCAGGTCAAGGGGGATAGATACGCAGTATTTT,CASRSRGIDTQYF
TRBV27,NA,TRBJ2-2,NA,TGTGCCAGCAGTTTTCAGGGTGAAGTAGTCGCCGGGGAGCTGTTTTTT,CASSFQGEVVAGELFF
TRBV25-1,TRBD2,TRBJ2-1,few,TGTGCCAGCAGTGAAATAGCGGGAGCGGGTTACAATGAGCAGTTCTTC,CASSEIAGAGYNEQFF
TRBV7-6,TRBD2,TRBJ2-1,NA,TGTGCCAGCAGCTCTGCCGGGACTAGCGGGGGGGCCTACAATGAGCAGTTCTTC,CASSSAGTSGGAYNEQFF
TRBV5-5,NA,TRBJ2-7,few,TGTGCCAGCAGCTCACTCCCCGGGGAAGTGGGTTTCGACGAGCAGTACTTC,CASSSLPGEVGFDEQYF
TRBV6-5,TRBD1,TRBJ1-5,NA,TGTGCCAGCAGTTACTCGGCGGGACAGCCGTTGCGTTTT,CASSYSAGQPLRF
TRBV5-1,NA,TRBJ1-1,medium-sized,TGCGCCAGCAGCTTGGAGGGGTTGGGGCCTGAAGCTTTCTTT,CASSLEGLGPEAFF
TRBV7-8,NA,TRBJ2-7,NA,TGTGCCAGCAGGGACGAGGGCTACGAGCAGTACTTC,CASRDEGYEQYF
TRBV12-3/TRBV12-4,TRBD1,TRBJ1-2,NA,TGTGCCAGCAGCAATGACAGGGGGCGAATTGACTATGGCTACACCTTC,CASSNDRGRIDYGYTF
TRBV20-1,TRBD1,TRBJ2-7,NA,TGCAGTGACCGGGACAGGGCGTCCTACGAGCAGTACTTC,CSDRDRASYEQYF
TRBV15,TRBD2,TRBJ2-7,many,TGTGCCACCAGCAGAGATAGGACTAGCTCCCACGAGCAGTACTTC,CATSRDRTSSHEQYF
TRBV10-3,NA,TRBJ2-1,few,TGTGCCATCACTAATTCCCGAGTGGAATACAATGAGCAGTTCTTC,CAITNSRVEYNEQFF
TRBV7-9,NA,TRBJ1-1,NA,TGTGCCAGCATCCCCACCGGAGTGAACACTGAAGCTTTCTTT,CASIPTGVNTEAFF
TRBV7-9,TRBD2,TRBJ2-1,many,TGTGCCAGCAGCGAAACTAGCGGCCCTTACAATGAGCAGTTCTTC,CASSETSGPYNEQFF
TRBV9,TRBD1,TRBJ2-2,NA,TGTGCCAGCAGCCCCCCATCCGGGACAGGGGGCACCGGGGAGCTGTTTTTT,CASSPPSGTGGTGELFF
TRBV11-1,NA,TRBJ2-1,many,TGTGCCAGCAGCGGCATACTGGGGCAGGGCCTACGGTTAGACAATGAGCAGTTCTTC,CASSGILGQGLRLDNEQFF
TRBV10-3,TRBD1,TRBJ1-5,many,TGTGCCATCAGTGACGGGACAGGGGGTCAGCCCCAGCATTTT,CAISDGTGGQPQHF
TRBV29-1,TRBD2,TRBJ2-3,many,TGCAGCGTAGCCGGCTGGGGACTAGCGTCTCCAGATACGCAGTATTTT,CSVAGWGLASPDTQYF
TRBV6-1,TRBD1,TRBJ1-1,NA,TGTGCCAGCAGTCAAACTTGGACAGGGATGAACACTGAAGCTTTCTTT,CASSQTWTGMNTEAFF
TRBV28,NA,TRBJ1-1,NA,TGTGCCAGCAGTCCACCTGGGATCACTGAAGCTTTCTTT,CASSPPGITEAFF
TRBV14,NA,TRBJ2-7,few,TGTGCCAGCAGCCAGCGGGCTATCTACGAGCAGTACTTC,CASSQRAIYEQYF
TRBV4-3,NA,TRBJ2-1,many,TGCGCCAGCAGCCAAGAACTGGCCCTGCTCCATGAGCAGTTCTTC,CASSQELALLHEQFF
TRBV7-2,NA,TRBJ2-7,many,TGTGCCAGCAGTCCCGTGATCGGAGGTATCGACGAGCAGTACTTC,CASSPVIGGIDEQYF